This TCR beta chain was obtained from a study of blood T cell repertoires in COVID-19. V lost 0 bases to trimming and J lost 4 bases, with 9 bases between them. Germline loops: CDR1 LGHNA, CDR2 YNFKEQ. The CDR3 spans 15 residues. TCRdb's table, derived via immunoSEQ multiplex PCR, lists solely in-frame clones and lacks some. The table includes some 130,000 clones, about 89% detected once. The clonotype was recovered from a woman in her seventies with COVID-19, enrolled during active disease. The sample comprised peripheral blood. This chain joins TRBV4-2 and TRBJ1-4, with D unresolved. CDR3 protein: CASSQEVAGNEKLFF. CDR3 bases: TGTGCCAGCAGCCAAGAGGTAGCGGGTAATGAAAAACTGTTTTTT.